A selection of T cell receptor beta chains follows, all from one sample in a study of breast tumors, draining lymph nodes, adjacent tissues. TCRdb itself ran the multiplex PCR reads through MiXCR, one entry per CDR3 protein. Of 200,000 to 250,000 distinct CDR3 sequences listed, nearly 35% are singletons. The sample was axillary lymph node tissue. Source of these receptors: a female donor with breast cancer. Some clones in this sample may be carry-over from other donors' samples. CDR3s include the opening cysteine and the closing phenylalanine or tryptophan. Fields, in order: clone size, V gene, J gene, D gene, CDR3 protein, CDR3 DNA. A D gene is named only where the DNA matches it firmly. Not all rows give a size; the values are once, few, many and, for expanded clones, a class.

few	TRBV5-5	TRBJ2-1	TRBD2	CASSLVGLGGNEQFF	TGTGCCAGCAGCTTGGTGGGACTAGGGGGGAATGAGCAGTTCTTC
-	TRBV7-6	TRBJ2-3	-	CASSGPLTDTQYF	TGTGCCAGCAGCGGCCCCCTCACAGATACGCAGTATTTT
many	TRBV5-4	TRBJ1-5	-	CASSSTYGGENQPQHF	TGTGCCAGCAGCTCCACGTACGGGGGGGAGAATCAGCCCCAGCATTTT
-	TRBV6-4	TRBJ2-4	TRBD2	CASSGRERGKNIQYF	TGTGCCAGCAGTGGGCGGGAGCGTGGCAAAAACATTCAGTACTTC
-	TRBV24-1	TRBJ2-5	TRBD2	CATSDVTSGEETQYF	TGTGCCACCAGTGATGTTACTAGCGGGGAGGAGACCCAGTACTTC
-	TRBV9	TRBJ1-5	TRBD1	CASSAQTGGNQPQHF	TGTGCCAGCAGCGCCCAGACAGGGGGCAATCAGCCCCAGCATTTT
-	TRBV20-1	TRBJ2-6	-	CSAQPPRGGSGANVLTF	TGCAGTGCCCAGCCCCCGCGGGGTGGGTCTGGGGCCAACGTCCTGACTTTC
many	TRBV7-9	TRBJ2-5	-	CASSLAQAVQETQYF	TGTGCCAGCAGCTTAGCGCAGGCAGTCCAAGAGACCCAGTACTTC
many	TRBV11-1	TRBJ2-1	TRBD2	CASSLEGLAGDHNEQFF	TGTGCCAGCAGCTTAGAGGGCCTAGCGGGAGATCACAATGAGCAGTTCTTC
few	TRBV6-1	TRBJ1-2	TRBD1	CASRPGTGGVGGGYTF	TGTGCCAGCAGACCCGGGACAGGGGGCGTAGGGGGGGGCTACACCTTC
many	TRBV24-1	TRBJ1-2	TRBD1	CATSDLQRQGAIGYTF	TGTGCCACCAGTGATTTGCAACGGCAGGGGGCGATTGGCTACACCTTC
-	TRBV20-1	TRBJ1-2	-	CSARSGAGKGCTF	TGCAGTGCCCGATCCGGGGCAGGGAAGGGCTGCACCTTC
many	TRBV20-1	TRBJ2-1	TRBD2	CSARQGLAGGRNEQFF	TGCAGTGCTCGACAGGGACTAGCGGGAGGAAGGAATGAGCAGTTCTTC
-	TRBV19	TRBJ1-1	-	CASSYSWMNTEAFF	TGTGCCAGTAGTTACAGTTGGATGAACACTGAAGCTTTCTTT
many	TRBV19	TRBJ1-5	TRBD1	CASSVTGGKPQHF	TGTGCCAGTAGTGTGACAGGGGGGAAGCCCCAGCATTTT
many	TRBV19	TRBJ2-1	-	CASSIAGWGSSYNEQFF	TGTGCCAGTAGTATTGCGGGTTGGGGAAGCTCCTACAATGAGCAGTTCTTC
few	TRBV20-1	TRBJ2-2	TRBD2	CSARDLSRGGPQRELFF	TGCAGTGCTAGAGATCTTAGCCGGGGGGGCCCTCAACGGGAGCTGTTTTTT
-	TRBV6-6	TRBJ1-4	TRBD1	CASSYSRGQGAPRAVLFF	TGTGCCAGCAGTTACTCCCGAGGACAGGGGGCGCCAAGAGCAGTACTGTTTTTT